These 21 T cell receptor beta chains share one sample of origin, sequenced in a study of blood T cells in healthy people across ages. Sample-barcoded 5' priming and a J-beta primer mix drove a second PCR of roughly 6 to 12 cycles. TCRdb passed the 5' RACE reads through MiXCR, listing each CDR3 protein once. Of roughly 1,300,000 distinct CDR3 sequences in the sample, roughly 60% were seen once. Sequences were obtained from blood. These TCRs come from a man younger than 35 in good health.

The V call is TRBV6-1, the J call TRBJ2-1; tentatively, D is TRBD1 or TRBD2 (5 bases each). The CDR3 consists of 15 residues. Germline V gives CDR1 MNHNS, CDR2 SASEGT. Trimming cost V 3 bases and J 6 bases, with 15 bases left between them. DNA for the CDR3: TGTGCCAGCAGTGAGCAGGCGGGTGGGGCCAATGAGCAGTTCTTC. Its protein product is CASSEQAGGANEQFF.

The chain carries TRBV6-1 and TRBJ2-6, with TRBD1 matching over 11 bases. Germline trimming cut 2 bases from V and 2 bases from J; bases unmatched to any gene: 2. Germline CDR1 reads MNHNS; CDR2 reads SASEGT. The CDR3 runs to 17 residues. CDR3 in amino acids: CASSERTGGAGANVLTF. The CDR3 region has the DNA TGTGCCAGCAGTGAACGGACAGGGGGCGCTGGGGCCAACGTCCTGACTTTC.

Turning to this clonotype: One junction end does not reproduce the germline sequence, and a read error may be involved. The CDR3 DNA is TGTGCCAGCAGTGTGGTAGGACAGCTCCAGCATTTT. Its protein is CASSVVGQLQHF. The chain uses TRBV6-1 and TRBJ1-5; tentative D call: TRBD1 (6 bases). Germline V gives CDR1 MNHNS, CDR2 SASEGT. The CDR3 is 12 amino acids.

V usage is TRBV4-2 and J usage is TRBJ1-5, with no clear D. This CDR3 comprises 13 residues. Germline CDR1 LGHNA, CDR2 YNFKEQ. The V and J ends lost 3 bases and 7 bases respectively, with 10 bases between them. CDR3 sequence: CASSQGLLQPQHF. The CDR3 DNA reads TGTGCCAGCAGCCAGGGCCTTCTCCAGCCCCAGCATTTT.

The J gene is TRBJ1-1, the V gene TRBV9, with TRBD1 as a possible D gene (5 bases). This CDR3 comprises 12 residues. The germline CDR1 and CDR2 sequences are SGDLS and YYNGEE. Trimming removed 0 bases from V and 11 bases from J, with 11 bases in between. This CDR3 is CASSVGLSGAFF. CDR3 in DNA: TGTGCCAGCAGCGTAGGTTTGTCAGGGGCTTTCTTT.

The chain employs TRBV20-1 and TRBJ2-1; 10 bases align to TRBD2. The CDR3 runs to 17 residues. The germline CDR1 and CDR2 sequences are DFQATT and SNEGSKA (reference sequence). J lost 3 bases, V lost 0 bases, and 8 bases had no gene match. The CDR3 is CSARDERGGERYNEQFF. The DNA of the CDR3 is TGCAGTGCTAGAGATGAGCGGGGGGGCGAGCGCTACAATGAGCAGTTCTTC.

CDR3 DNA: TGCAGTGCTCGTCGCGCAGGATCTCCCTGGGGAGAGACCCAGTACTTC. As protein: CSARRAGSPWGETQYF. This rearrangement joins TRBV20-1 to TRBJ2-7; the D is unclear. The J call may not be correct, given that the DNA end is closer to TRBJ2-5. Germline values: CDR1 DFQATT, CDR2 SNEGSKA (reference sequence). The CDR3 runs 16 residues.

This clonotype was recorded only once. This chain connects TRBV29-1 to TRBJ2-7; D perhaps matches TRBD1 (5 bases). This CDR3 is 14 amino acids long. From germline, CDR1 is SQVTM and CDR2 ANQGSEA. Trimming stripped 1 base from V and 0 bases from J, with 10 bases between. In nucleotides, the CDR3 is TGCAGCGTTGAAGGGGCAGGGCCCTCCTACGAGCAGTACTTC. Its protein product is CSVEGAGPSYEQYF.

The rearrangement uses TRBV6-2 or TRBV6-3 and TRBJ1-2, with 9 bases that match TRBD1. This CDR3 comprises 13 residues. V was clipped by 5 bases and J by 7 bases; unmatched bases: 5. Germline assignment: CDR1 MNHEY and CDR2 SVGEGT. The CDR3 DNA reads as TGTGCCAGCAGTATCGGGACAGGGAGTGGCTACACCTTC. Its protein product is CASSIGTGSGYTF.

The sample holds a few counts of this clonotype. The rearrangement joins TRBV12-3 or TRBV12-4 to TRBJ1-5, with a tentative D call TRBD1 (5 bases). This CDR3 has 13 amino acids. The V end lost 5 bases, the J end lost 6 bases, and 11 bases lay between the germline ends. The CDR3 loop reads CASSPGPGQPQHF. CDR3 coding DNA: TGTGCCAGCAGTCCGGGGCCTGGTCAGCCCCAGCATTTT.

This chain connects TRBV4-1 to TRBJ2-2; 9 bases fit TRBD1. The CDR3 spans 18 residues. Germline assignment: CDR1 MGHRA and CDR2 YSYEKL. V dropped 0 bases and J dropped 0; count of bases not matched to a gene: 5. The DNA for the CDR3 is TGCGCCAGCAGCCAAGATAGGGACAGGGCCACGAACACCGGGGAGCTGTTTTTT. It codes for CASSQDRDRATNTGELFF.

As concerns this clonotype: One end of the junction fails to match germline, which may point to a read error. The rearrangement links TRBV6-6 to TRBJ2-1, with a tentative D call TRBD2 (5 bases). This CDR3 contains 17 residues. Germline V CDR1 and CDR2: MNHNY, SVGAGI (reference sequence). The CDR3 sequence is CASSYSPPRGPYNEQFF. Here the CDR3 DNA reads TGTGCCAGCAGCTACTCCCCCCCCCGCGGGCCCTACAATGAGCAGTTCTTC.

In nucleotides, the CDR3 is TGCAGTGCTGAGGACCAGGCCCCCGGCTACACCTTC. It encodes CSAEDQAPGYTF. The V call is TRBV20-1, the J call TRBJ1-2, with no clear D. Trimming took 5 bases from V and 8 from J, leaving 15 bases between them. CDR3 length equals 12 residues. In germline, CDR1 is DFQATT, CDR2 SNEGSKA (reference sequence).

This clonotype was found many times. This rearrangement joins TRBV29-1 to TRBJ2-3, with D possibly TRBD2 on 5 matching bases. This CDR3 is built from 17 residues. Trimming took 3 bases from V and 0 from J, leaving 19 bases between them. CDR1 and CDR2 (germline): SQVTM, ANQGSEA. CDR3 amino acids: CSVDAGMGRTSTDTQYF. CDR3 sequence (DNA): TGCAGCGTTGACGCTGGGATGGGGAGAACTAGCACAGATACGCAGTATTTT.

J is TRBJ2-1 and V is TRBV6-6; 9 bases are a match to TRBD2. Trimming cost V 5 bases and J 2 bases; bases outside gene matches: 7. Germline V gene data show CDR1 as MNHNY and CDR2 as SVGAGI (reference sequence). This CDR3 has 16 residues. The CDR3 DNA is TGTGCCAGCAGTCCCCGGGGCGGGAGGGCCTACAATGAGCAGTTCTTC. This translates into CASSPRGGRAYNEQFF.

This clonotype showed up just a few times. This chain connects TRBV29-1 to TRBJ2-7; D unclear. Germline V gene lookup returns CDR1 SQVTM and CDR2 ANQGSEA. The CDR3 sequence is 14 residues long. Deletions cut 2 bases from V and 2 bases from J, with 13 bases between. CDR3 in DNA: TGCAGCGTTGAATCCCCCCTGGGCCCCTACGAGCAGTACTTC. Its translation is CSVESPLGPYEQYF.

The chain's CDR3 is CSARDTGTSGSFDEQFF. The CDR3 bases are TGCAGTGCTAGAGATACAGGGACTAGCGGGAGTTTCGATGAGCAGTTCTTC. The V gene is TRBV20-1, the J gene TRBJ2-1, with 14 positions matching TRBD2. The CDR3 has 17 residues. V shed 0 bases, J shed 8 bases, and the junction held 9 bases outside the gene matches. Per germline, CDR1 DFQATT and CDR2 SNEGSKA (reference sequence).

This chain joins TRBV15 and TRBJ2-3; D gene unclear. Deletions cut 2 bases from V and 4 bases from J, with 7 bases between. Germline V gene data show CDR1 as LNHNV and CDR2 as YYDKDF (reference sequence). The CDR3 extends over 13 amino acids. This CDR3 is CATSRSFSDTQYF. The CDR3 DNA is TGTGCCACCAGCAGATCCTTTTCAGATACGCAGTATTTT.

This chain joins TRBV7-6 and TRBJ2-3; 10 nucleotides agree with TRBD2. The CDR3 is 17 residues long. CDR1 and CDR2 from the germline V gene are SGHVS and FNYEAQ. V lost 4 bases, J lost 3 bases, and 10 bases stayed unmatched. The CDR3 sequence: CASSYLPGLAKTDTQYF. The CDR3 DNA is TGTGCCAGCAGCTACTTACCGGGACTAGCGAAGACAGATACGCAGTATTTT. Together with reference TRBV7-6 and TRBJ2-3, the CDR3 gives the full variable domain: GAGVSQSPRYKVTKRGQDVALRCDPISGHVSLYWYRQALGQGPEFLTYFNYEAQQDKSGLPNDRFSAERPEGSISTLTIQRTEQRDSAMYRCASSYLPGLAKTDTQYFGPGTRLTVL.

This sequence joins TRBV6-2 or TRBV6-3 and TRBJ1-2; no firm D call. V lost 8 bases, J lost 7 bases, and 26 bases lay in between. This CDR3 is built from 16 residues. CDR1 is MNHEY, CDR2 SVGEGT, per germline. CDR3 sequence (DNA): TGTGCCAGCCGGCCCGCAGACTCCCCTCTACCCCGTGGCTACACCTTC. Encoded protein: CASRPADSPLPRGYTF.

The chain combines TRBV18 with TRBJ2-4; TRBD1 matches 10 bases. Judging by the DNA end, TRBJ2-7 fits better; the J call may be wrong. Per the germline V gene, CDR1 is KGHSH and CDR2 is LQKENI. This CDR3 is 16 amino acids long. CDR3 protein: CASSPNSGTGAYEQYF. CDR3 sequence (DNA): TGTGCCAGCTCACCAAACAGTGGGACAGGGGCCTACGAGCAGTACTTC.